Listed below are T cell receptor beta chains from one sample, sequenced in a study of Graves' ophthalmopathy and Graves' hyperthyroidism. One entry per CDR3 protein, called by TCRdb with MiXCR from the multiplex PCR reads. The sample records over a million distinct CDR3 sequences, less than 45% being singletons. The sequencing input was peripheral blood or thyroid tissue (not recorded which). The receptors originated from an adult man with Graves' hyperthyroidism. Both conserved end residues are part of each CDR3. D genes are given only for firm matches. Rows may omit the clone size; those that give it use once, few, many or a size class.

J | D | size | V | CDR3 | DNA
TRBJ1-5 | - | - | TRBV19 | CASSRDEGPQHF | TGTGCCAGTAGTCGGGACGAGGGGCCCCAGCATTTT
TRBJ2-6 | TRBD1 | many | TRBV5-1 | CASGRRDRADPGANVLTF | TGCGCCAGCGGCAGAAGGGACAGGGCGGATCCTGGGGCCAACGTCCTGACTTTC
TRBJ2-7 | TRBD1 | - | TRBV7-2 | CASSLGGVGTGTYEQYF | TGTGCCAGCAGCTTAGGGGGGGTCGGGACAGGCACCTACGAGCAGTACTTC
TRBJ2-7 | TRBD1 | - | TRBV7-9 | CASSNSWTGTYKQYF | TGTGCCAGCAGCAACAGTTGGACAGGGACCTACAAGCAGTACTTC
TRBJ1-1 | - | - | TRBV25-1 | CASRAILGTEAFF | TGTGCCAGCAGGGCCATATTGGGCACTGAAGCCTTCTTT
TRBJ2-5 | TRBD2 | many | TRBV19 | CASSPPRSGGETQYF | TGTGCCAGTAGTCCGCCGCGTAGCGGGGGAGAGACCCAGTACTTC
TRBJ2-7 | TRBD1 | many | TRBV15 | CATSFGQGDYEQYF | TGTGCCACCAGCTTCGGACAGGGTGACTACGAGCAGTACTTC
TRBJ1-1 | - | - | TRBV7-9 | CASTPDGMNTEAFF | TGTGCCAGCACCCCGGACGGCATGAACACTGAAGCTTTCTTT
TRBJ2-5 | - | - | TRBV11-2 | CASTVWTQYF | TGTGCCAGCACAGTGTGGACCCAGTACTTC
TRBJ2-2 | - | few | TRBV20-1 | CSAAGTLITGELFF | TGCAGTGCCGCCGGGACCTTGATCACCGGGGAGCTGTTTTTT
TRBJ1-5 | TRBD1 | - | TRBV4-1 | CASSQVGTGGLGNQPQHF | TGCGCCAGCAGCCAAGTCGGGACAGGGGGTTTGGGCAATCAGCCCCAGCATTTT
TRBJ1-2 | - | - | TRBV7-9 | CASSVDDRGYGYTF | TGTGCCAGCAGCGTAGACGATAGAGGCTATGGCTACACCTTC
TRBJ2-5 | TRBD1 | many | TRBV7-2 | CASSLGDRVKETQYF | TGTGCCAGCAGCTTAGGGGACAGGGTCAAAGAGACCCAGTACTTC
TRBJ2-7 | - | few | TRBV12-3/TRBV12-4 | CASSYSGIATYEQYF | TGTGCCAGCAGTTACTCGGGAATAGCGACCTACGAGCAGTACTTC
TRBJ2-2 | TRBD2 | - | TRBV5-1 | CASSGGGTSSGELFF | TGCGCCAGCAGCGGTGGCGGGACTAGCAGCGGGGAGCTGTTTTTT
TRBJ1-3 | TRBD1 | many | TRBV7-9 | CASSWTGAGGNTIYF | TGTGCCAGCAGCTGGACAGGGGCGGGTGGAAACACCATATATTTT
TRBJ2-7 | TRBD2 | many | TRBV7-6 | CASSWEGSYEQYF | TGTGCCAGCAGCTGGGAGGGTTCCTACGAGCAGTACTTC
TRBJ2-7 | - | many | TRBV29-1 | CSVGTRQTYEQYF | TGCAGCGTTGGAACACGACAGACCTACGAGCAGTACTTC